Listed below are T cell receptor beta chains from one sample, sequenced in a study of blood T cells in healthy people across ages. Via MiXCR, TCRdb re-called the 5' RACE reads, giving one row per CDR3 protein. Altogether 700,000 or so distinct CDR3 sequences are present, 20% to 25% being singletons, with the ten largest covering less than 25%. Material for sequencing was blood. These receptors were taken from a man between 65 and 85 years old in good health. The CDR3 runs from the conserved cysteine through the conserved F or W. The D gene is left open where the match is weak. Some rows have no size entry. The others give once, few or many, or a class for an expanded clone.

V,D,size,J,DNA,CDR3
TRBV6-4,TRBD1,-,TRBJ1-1,TGTGCGGGGGGGAAGACAGGGAGGTACACTGAAGCTTTCTTT,CAGGKTGRYTEAFF
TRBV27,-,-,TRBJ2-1,TGTGCCAGCAGTCCACTAGCATTAAATTACAATGAGCAGTTCTTC,CASSPLALNYNEQFF
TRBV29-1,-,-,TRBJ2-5,TGCAGCGTTGACAGTGCCTTCCAAGAGACCCAGTACTTC,CSVDSAFQETQYF
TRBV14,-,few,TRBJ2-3,TGTGCCAGCAGCCAAGATTGGGGAAATACGCAGTATTTT,CASSQDWGNTQYF
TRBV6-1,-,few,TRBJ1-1,TGTGCCAGCAGTGAATTTGGACCTTACACTGAAGCTTTCTTT,CASSEFGPYTEAFF
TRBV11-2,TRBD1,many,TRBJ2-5,TGTGCCAGCAGCTTAACCACAGGGGGCAGTGAGACCCAGTACTTC,CASSLTTGGSETQYF
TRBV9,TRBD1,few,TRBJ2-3,TGTGCCAGCAGCAACAGACAGGGTGGAGATACGCAGTATTTT,CASSNRQGGDTQYF
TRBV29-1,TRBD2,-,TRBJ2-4,TGCAGCGTTGGGCTAGCGGAAAACATTCAGTACTTC,CSVGLAENIQYF
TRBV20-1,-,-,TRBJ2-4,TGCAGTGCTAGAGATCTGGGCGGGGTAGATGTCAAAAACATTCAGTACTTC,CSARDLGGVDVKNIQYF
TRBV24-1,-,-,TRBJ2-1,TGTGCCACCAGTGATTTCCCCTCGCACAATGAGCAGTTCTTC,CATSDFPSHNEQFF
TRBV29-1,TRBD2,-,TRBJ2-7,TGCAGCGCCGCGCGGGGGGAGTACGAGCAGTACTTC,CSAARGEYEQYF
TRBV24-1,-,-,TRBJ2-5,TGTGCCACCAGTGATCCGACAGGCGCGGAGACCCAGTACTTC,CATSDPTGAETQYF
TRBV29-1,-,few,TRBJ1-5,TGCAGCGCCAAATTTGACAGCGCGAATCAGCCCCAGCATTTT,CSAKFDSANQPQHF
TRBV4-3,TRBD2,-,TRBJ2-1,TGCGCCAGCAGCCAAGCGGTTAGCGGGGCATACAATGAGCAGTTCTTC,CASSQAVSGAYNEQFF
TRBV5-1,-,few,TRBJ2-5,TGCGCCAGCAGCTTCCAGAGTGAGGAGACCCAGTACTTC,CASSFQSEETQYF
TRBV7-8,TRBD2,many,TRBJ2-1,TGTGCCAGCAGCTTAGCACGGGGGGGCCTTGAGCAGTTCTTC,CASSLARGGLEQFF
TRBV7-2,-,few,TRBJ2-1,TGTGCCAGCAGCTTCAGAACTAGTGGGAACGATGAGCAGTTCTTC,CASSFRTSGNDEQFF
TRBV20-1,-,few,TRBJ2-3,TGCAGTGCTAGAGTTTTCCCGGGATTTACTGGCACAGATACGCAGTATTTT,CSARVFPGFTGTDTQYF
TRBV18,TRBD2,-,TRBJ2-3,TGTGCCAGCTCACGTGGACTAGCACGGCGCACAGATACGCAGTATTTT,CASSRGLARRTDTQYF
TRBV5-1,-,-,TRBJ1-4,TGCGCCAGCAGCACCCCCAGGGATGCAACTAATGAAAAACTGTTTTTT,CASSTPRDATNEKLFF
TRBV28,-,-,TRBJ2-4,TGTGCCAGCAGTCCCCGGGGTCCTCTAGCCAAAAACATTCAGTACTTC,CASSPRGPLAKNIQYF
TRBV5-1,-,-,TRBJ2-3,TGCGCCAGCAGCCCCCACCTGGGAGATACGCAGTATTTT,CASSPHLGDTQYF
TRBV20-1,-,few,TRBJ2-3,TGCAGTGCTAGTGCCTCCGGGGGAGATACGCAGTATTTT,CSASASGGDTQYF
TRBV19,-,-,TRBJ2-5,TGTGCCAGTAGCGTGCAGGTAGCGGAGACCCAGTACTTC,CASSVQVAETQYF
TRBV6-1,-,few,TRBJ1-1,TGTACCAGCAGGGGACCGGGGGGGTTCTTCATGAACACTGAAGCTTTCTTT,CTSRGPGGFFMNTEAFF
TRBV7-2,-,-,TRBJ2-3,TGTGCCAGCAGCTTGTTGGGTCACACAGATACGCAGTATTTT,CASSLLGHTDTQYF
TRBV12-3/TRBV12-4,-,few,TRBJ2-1,TGTGCCAGCAGTTTAGAGGGAAGGGCTAGACCCTACAATGAGCAGTTCTTC,CASSLEGRARPYNEQFF
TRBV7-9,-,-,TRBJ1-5,TGTGCCAGCAGCTTAGGAGTTGGCCGTCAGCCCCAGCATTTT,CASSLGVGRQPQHF
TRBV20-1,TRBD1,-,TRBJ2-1,TGCAGTGGACAGGGTTGGGATGAGCAGTTCTTC,CSGQGWDEQFF
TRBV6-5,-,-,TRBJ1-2,TGTGCCAGCAGTAAGATTGATGGCTACACCTTC,CASSKIDGYTF
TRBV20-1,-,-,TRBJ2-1,TGCAGTGTTTTTGGGGGAATGAGCTCCTACAATGAGCAGTTCTTC,CSVFGGMSSYNEQFF
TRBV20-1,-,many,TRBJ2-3,TGCAGTGCCCGGAGCACAGATACGCAGTATTTT,CSARSTDTQYF
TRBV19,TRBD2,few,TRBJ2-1,TGTGCCAGTAGTACTGGACTAGCGGGACAGCATGAGCAGTTCTTC,CASSTGLAGQHEQFF
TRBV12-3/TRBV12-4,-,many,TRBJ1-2,TGTGCCAGCAGTTTCGGGGGGCCGAACTATGGCTACACCTTC,CASSFGGPNYGYTF
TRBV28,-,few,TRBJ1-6,TGTGCCAGCAGGCCACAGGGTGAAAATTCACCCCTCCACTTT,CASRPQGENSPLHF
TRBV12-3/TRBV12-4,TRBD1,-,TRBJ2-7,TGTGCCAGCAGTGACAGGGGCAAAAGCTCCTACGAGCAGTACTTC,CASSDRGKSSYEQYF
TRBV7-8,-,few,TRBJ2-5,TGTGCCAGCAGCTTGCTACAGAAAGAGACCCAGTACTTC,CASSLLQKETQYF
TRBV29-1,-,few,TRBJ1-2,TGCAGCGTTGAAGTCGCGGCTGGCTACACCTTC,CSVEVAAGYTF
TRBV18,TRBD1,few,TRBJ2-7,TGTGCCAGCTCACCCGGGACAGGGAGAAACGACGAGCAGTACTTC,CASSPGTGRNDEQYF
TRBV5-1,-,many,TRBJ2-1,TGCGCCAGCAGCTTGGTTGCGGGACCCGAGAATGAGCAGTTCTTC,CASSLVAGPENEQFF
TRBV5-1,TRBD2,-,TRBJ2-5,TGCGCCAGCAGCTTGCTAGCGGGGAGCCAAGAGACCCAGTACTTC,CASSLLAGSQETQYF
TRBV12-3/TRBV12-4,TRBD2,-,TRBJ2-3,TGTGCCAGCACCACCGGCGGGGGGACAGATACGCAGTATTTT,CASTTGGGTDTQYF
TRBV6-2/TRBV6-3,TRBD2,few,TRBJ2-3,TGTGCCAGCGCCGATTACGGGGGGGCCCGATTCACAGATACGCAGTATTTT,CASADYGGARFTDTQYF
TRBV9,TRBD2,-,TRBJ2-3,TGTGCCAGCAGCGTAGGCGGGAGTGTGGATACGCAGTATTTT,CASSVGGSVDTQYF
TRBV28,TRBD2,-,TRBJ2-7,TGTGCCAGCAGTGCCGGGACTATACTAGCTGCCACGTTC,CASSAGTILAATF
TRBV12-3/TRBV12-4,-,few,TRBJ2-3,TGTGCCAGCAGCTCGGGAGCAAATACGCAGTATTTT,CASSSGANTQYF
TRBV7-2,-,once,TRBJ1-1,TGTGCCAGCAGCTACTCCCGACAGAGAAACACTGAAGCTTTCTTT,CASSYSRQRNTEAFF
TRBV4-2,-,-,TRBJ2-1,TGTGCCAGCAGCCAAGATGTTCATGACAATGAGCAGTTCTTC,CASSQDVHDNEQFF
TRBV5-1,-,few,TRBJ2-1,TGCGCCAGCAGCTTGCCGCTGGCTCACAATGAGCAGTTCTTC,CASSLPLAHNEQFF
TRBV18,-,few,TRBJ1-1,TGTGCCAGCTCACCACCCCGGGTAGGCGGGAACACTGAAGCTTTCTTT,CASSPPRVGGNTEAFF
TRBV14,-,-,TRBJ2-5,TGTACCAGCAGCCAAGTTGCCGGAACGTTCGGCCAAGAGACCCAGTACTTC,CTSSQVAGTFGQETQYF
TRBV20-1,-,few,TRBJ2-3,TGCAGTGCTAGAGATGGGGGCCGCACAGATACGCAGTATTTT,CSARDGGRTDTQYF
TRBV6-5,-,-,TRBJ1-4,TGTGCCGGTTGGGACGGAGGGAATGAAAAACTGTTTTTT,CAGWDGGNEKLFF
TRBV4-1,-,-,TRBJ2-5,TGCGCCAGCAGCCAAGGGCCGATACAAGAGACCCAGTACTTC,CASSQGPIQETQYF
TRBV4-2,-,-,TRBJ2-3,TGTGCCAGCAGCCAACAATTCTTCGGGGTCACAGATACGCAGTATTTT,CASSQQFFGVTDTQYF
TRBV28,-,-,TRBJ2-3,TGTGCCAGCAGTACTCCTCTAGGACTACTAGACACAGATACGCAGTATTTT,CASSTPLGLLDTDTQYF
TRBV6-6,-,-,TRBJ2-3,TGTGCCAGCAGTTACCTATCGGGGGGCGCATCAGATACGCAGTATTTT,CASSYLSGGASDTQYF
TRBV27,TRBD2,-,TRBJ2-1,TGTGCCAGCAGTTTATCGAGAACTAGCGTGTACAATGAGCAGTTCTTC,CASSLSRTSVYNEQFF
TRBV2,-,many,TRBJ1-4,TGTGCCAGCATGGGGCGGGCGTACGATGAAAAACTGTTTTTT,CASMGRAYDEKLFF